This T cell receptor (beta chain) derives from a study of blood T cell repertoires in COVID-19. Study as a whole: Samples of COVID-19 (acute and convalescent) were obtained from the United States, Italy and Spain.

The CDR3 is 18 amino acids. Trimming at V came to 7 bases and at J to 3 bases, leaving 12 bases not matched to a gene. The germline CDR1 and CDR2 sequences are KGHDR and SFDVKD. Sequencing was performed with immunoSEQ multiplex PCR; in TCRdb, only in-frame clones are kept and a portion is missing. This sample yields roughly 200,000 clones, of which about 91% are seen a single time; approximately 2.1% belongs to the top ten. The chain is built from TRBV24-1 and TRBJ2-1; 12 bases fit TRBD1. Specimen: PBMCs or T cells enriched from blood (not recorded which). This TCR derives from a woman aged 40 to 50 with acute COVID-19. The CDR3 region has the DNA TGTGCCACCAGGGGGGACTCCCGGGACAGGGGGCACTACAATGAGCAGTTCTTC. Protein product: CATRGDSRDRGHYNEQFF.